The clone carrying this T cell receptor (beta chain) was seen repeatedly, ten times or more. Its antigen is unknown. The CDR3 runs to 13 residues. Germline CDR1 is SEHNR and CDR2 is FQNEAQ (reference sequence). The V and J ends lost 1 base and 6 bases respectively, with 9 bases between them. The data belong to a study of cytotoxic CD8 clonotypes in ibrutinib-treated CLL. On the study more broadly: Average yields of around 260,000 productive templates and tens of thousands of productive rearrangements characterized the samples. Findings and limits, study-wide: Patients showed higher baseline clonality than age-matched healthy donors, and it tracked circulating CD8+ T-cell counts.

TCRdb's table, derived via immunoSEQ multiplex PCR, lists solely in-frame clones and lacks some. The repertoire consists of 130,000 or so clones, with roughly 80% occurring once and the leading ten covering 25% to 30%. Frozen-stored PBMCs produced roughly 2 micrograms of genomic DNA for TCR beta libraries. The specimen was PBMCs, collected after 12 months of ibrutinib treatment. The gene calls are TRBV7-9 and TRBJ1-2, with D hard to call. This sequence originates from a human donor with chronic lymphocytic leukemia. The CDR3 loop reads CASSLVAGDGYTF. The CDR3 DNA follows: TGTGCCAGCAGCTTAGTTGCCGGGGATGGCTACACCTTC. The full variable domain, its missing parts supplied by reference TRBV7-9 and TRBJ1-2, is DTGVSQNPRHKITKRGQNVTFRCDPISEHNRLYWYRQTLGQGPEFLTYFQNEAQLEKSRLLSDRFSAERPKGSFSTLEIQRTEQGDSAMYLCASSLVAGDGYTFGSGTRLTVV.